A single sample gave rise to the 8 T cell receptor beta chains below, sequenced in a study of blood T cell repertoires in COVID-19. Measured with immunoSEQ multiplex PCR; TCRdb has only the in-frame clones, and not every one. The table shows tens of thousands of clones, with more than 80% occurring only once. Input material: peripheral blood. Receptor source: a man aged 50 to 59 with COVID-19, enrolled during active disease.

V and J are TRBV30 and TRBJ1-5; D remains unclear. Trimming took 5 bases from V and 0 from J, leaving 8 bases between them. CDR3 length equals 13 residues. Germline values: CDR1 GTSNPN, CDR2 SVGIG (reference sequence). The CDR3 DNA sequence: TGTGCCTGGGCGAGGGATAGCAATCAGCCCCAGCATTTT. Translation: CAWARDSNQPQHF.

The chain combines TRBV25-1 with TRBJ1-2, with TRBD1 matching 7 bases. Trimming at V came to 3 bases and at J to 0 bases, leaving 1 base not matched to a gene. Looked up from germline, CDR1 is MGHDK and CDR2 is SYGVNS. This CDR3 spans 14 amino acids. The DNA of the CDR3 is TGTGCCAGCAGTGAGACAGGGCCTAACTATGGCTACACCTTC. It is translated as CASSETGPNYGYTF.

This clone occurred once. The chain couples TRBV19 to TRBJ2-2, with 8 bases lining up with TRBD1. The germline CDR1 and CDR2 sequences are LNHDA and SQIVND (reference sequence). V was clipped by 6 bases and J by 4 bases; unmatched bases: 16. This CDR3 has 18 amino acids. The CDR3: CASSPREARGPITGELFF. DNA of the CDR3: TGTGCCAGTAGCCCCAGGGAGGCCAGGGGGCCTATCACCGGGGAGCTGTTTTTT.

The CDR3: CAISPGLAGEDYEQYF. The DNA for the CDR3 is TGTGCCATCAGTCCGGGACTAGCGGGGGAAGACTACGAGCAGTACTTC. This chain joins TRBV10-3 and TRBJ2-7; TRBD2 matches 14 bases. CDR3 size: 16 residues. V gave up 5 bases and J gave up 3 bases; unmatched junction bases: 6. Germline values: CDR1 ENHRY, CDR2 SYGVKD.

J is TRBJ2-2 and V is TRBV12-3 or TRBV12-4; maybe TRBD1 (5 bases). The V gene lost 5 bases and the J gene lost 5 bases, with 6 bases spanning the gap. The CDR3 is 12 residues long. The CDR3 protein is CASSRQTGELFF. CDR3 bases: TGTGCCAGCAGTAGACAGACCGGGGAGCTGTTTTTT.

The chain has TRBV19 and TRBJ2-7; TRBD2 agrees at 7 bases. The CDR3 extends over 15 amino acids. Germline CDR1 and CDR2: LNHDA and SQIVND (reference sequence). V gave up 3 bases and J gave up 0 bases; unmatched junction bases: 5. The DNA of the CDR3 is TGTGCCAGTAGTATCTCGGCTAGCGGCTCCTACGAGCAGTACTTC. Translation: CASSISASGSYEQYF.

The chain recombines TRBV5-4 with TRBJ2-5; 7 bases are a match to TRBD1. With 4 bases clipped from V and 5 bases from J, the junction kept 5 bases outside the gene matches. The CDR3 has 13 amino acids. In germline, CDR1 is SGHNT, CDR2 YYREEE (reference sequence). Here the CDR3 DNA reads TGTGCCAGCAGCGTCGACAGGGCGGAGACCCAGTACTTC. This sequence encodes CASSVDRAETQYF.

This chain's CDR3 is CASKTYRVSYNEQFF. CDR3 in DNA: TGTGCCAGCAAAACCTACAGGGTATCCTACAATGAGCAGTTCTTC. This rearrangement joins TRBV28 to TRBJ2-1, with TRBD1 as a possible D gene (6 bases). This CDR3 contains 15 residues. CDR1 and CDR2 (germline): MDHEN, SYDVKM. With 7 bases removed from V and 1 base from J, the gap between germline ends came to 14 bases. Full variable domain (rest looked up from reference TRBV28 and TRBJ2-1): DVKVTQSSRYLVKRTGEKVFLECVQDMDHENMFWYRQDPGLGLRLIYFSYDVKMKEKGDIPEGYSVSREKKERFSLILESASTNQTSMYLCASKTYRVSYNEQFFGPGTRLTVL.